These 3 T cell receptor beta chains originate from one sample sequenced in a study of cytomegalovirus exposure and HLA in healthy donors. PCR used 60 Vbeta primers and 13 Jbeta primers. Produced via immunoSEQ multiplex PCR; TCRdb's table is partial and in-frame only. The sample records fewer than 110,000 clones, around three quarters being singletons. Sequencing used PBMCs. These receptors were obtained from a woman aged 18-29 years in good health and CMV-seropositive.

This sequence joins TRBV10-3 and TRBJ2-1; 14 bases fit TRBD2. Per the germline V gene, CDR1 is ENHRY and CDR2 is SYGVKD. V shed 5 bases, J shed 7 bases, and the junction held 7 bases outside the gene matches. This CDR3 region has 16 residues. CDR3 nucleotide sequence: TGTGCCATCAGTCTGACTAGCGGGAGGGCCGGTAATGAGCAGTTCTTC. This codes for CAISLTSGRAGNEQFF.

In its sample, this clone was seen a few times. The chain combines TRBV28 with TRBJ2-5; D is unclear. The CDR3 contains 15 residues. Germline CDR1 and CDR2: MDHEN and SYDVKM. Trimming took off 5 bases at V and 4 bases at J, with 17 bases between the two ends. CDR3 sequence reads: CASSTLSSYPETQYF. As DNA, the CDR3 is TGTGCCAGCAGTACTCTCTCCTCTTATCCAGAGACCCAGTACTTC.

V usage is TRBV4-1 and J usage is TRBJ2-1; 13 bases fit TRBD2. The V and J ends lost 2 bases and 4 bases, in that order; junction bases with no gene match: 5. CDR3 size: 17 residues. Per the germline V gene, CDR1 is MGHRA and CDR2 is YSYEKL. The CDR3 sequence: CASSQTLAGGRYNEQFF. The DNA for the CDR3 is TGCGCCAGCAGCCAAACACTAGCGGGGGGGAGGTACAATGAGCAGTTCTTC.